The source of this TCR beta chain is a study of T cells expressing NK-cell markers. Overall study context: The TCR beta repertoires were obtained from sorted CD3+CD56+NKG2C+, CD3+CD56+NKG2C- and CD3+CD56-NKG2C+ T cells.

TCRdb processed the 5' RACE reads again and assigns one entry to each CDR3 protein, with no DNA. The sample table sets out about 150,000 distinct CDR3 sequences. CDR1 and CDR2 (germline): MNHNY, SVGAGI (reference sequence). This CDR3 region has 13 residues. Input material: blood T cells: a sorted CD56 or NKG2C T cell subset, CD4+ or CD8+ T cells, or bulk PBMC T cells (not recorded which). This chain joins TRBV6-6 and TRBJ1-1; the TCRdb D gene call, TRBD1, has no DNA to confirm it. This clonotype was sampled from a man in his late teens or twenties in good health. CDR3 protein: CASTLGTDTEAFF.